This entry lists 23 T cell receptor beta chains sequenced from one sample in a study of T-cell memory formation after mild COVID-19. MiXCR was run by TCRdb on the 5' RACE reads, yielding one entry per CDR3 protein. Of 120,000 to 150,000 distinct CDR3 sequences listed, around 15% are singletons. Sample: PBMCs or a T cell subset sorted from them (not recorded which). The receptors were sampled from an adult woman who had mild COVID-19 (a few samples of this study predate the infection). Cell type and time point are not known.

CDR3 region: CASSLWSDTQYF. The CDR3 bases are TGTGCCAGCAGCCTGTGGTCAGATACGCAGTATTTT. The chain uses TRBV11-2 and TRBJ2-3; unclear D gene. V was shortened by 5 bases and J by 4 bases, with 7 bases between the two germline ends. The germline gives CDR1 SGHAT, CDR2 FQNNGV. This CDR3 spans 12 amino acids.

In this sample, this clonotype turned up a few times. The J gene is TRBJ2-7, the V gene TRBV4-1; TRBD1 matches at 12 bases. The trim removed 3 bases at V and 1 base at J, leaving 7 bases unmatched. The CDR3 extends over 17 amino acids. Germline lookup yields CDR1 MGHRA and CDR2 YSYEKL. CDR3 amino acids: CASSQVGTGGRSYEQYF. CDR3 nucleotide sequence: TGCGCCAGCAGCCAGGTGGGGACAGGGGGCAGGTCCTACGAGCAGTACTTC.

This clonotype was counted ten times or more. The J gene is TRBJ2-7, the V gene TRBV5-6; D unclear. Germline lookup yields CDR1 SGHDT and CDR2 YYEEEE. The CDR3 totals 13 residues. V lost 3 bases, J lost 1 base, and 8 bases lay in between. In DNA, the CDR3 is TGTGCCAGCAGCTCCTGGGCTTCCTACGAGCAGTACTTC. It translates to CASSSWASYEQYF. Full variable domain (outside the CDR3, taken from reference TRBV5-6 and TRBJ2-7): DAGVTQSPTHLIKTRGQQVTLRCSPKSGHDTVSWYQQALGQGPQFIFQYYEEEERQRGNFPDRFSGHQFPNYSSELNVNALLLGDSALYLCASSSWASYEQYFGPGTRLTVT.

The rearrangement joins TRBV15 to TRBJ2-1; 7 positions match TRBD1. Trimming took 8 bases from V and 7 from J; bases not matched to a gene: 14. CDR1 is LNHNV and CDR2 is YYDKDF in the germline V gene (reference sequence). The CDR3 loop spans 15 amino acids. The CDR3, as DNA: TGTGCCACCCGGGGACCGGGACAGCTGAGGAATGAGCAGTTCTTC. It specifies CATRGPGQLRNEQFF.

The genes are TRBV7-3 and TRBJ2-5; possibly TRBD1 for D (5 bases). Trimming cost V 3 bases and J 5 bases, with 13 bases left between them. This CDR3 is built from 14 residues. CDR1 and CDR2 from the germline V gene are SGHTA and FQGTGA. CDR3 in DNA: TGTGCCAGCAGCTTCGGTGGGGCTTATGAGACCCAGTACTTC. Encoded protein: CASSFGGAYETQYF.

The rearrangement uses TRBV13 and TRBJ1-2; D unresolved. This CDR3 is built from 15 residues. Trimming took 1 base from V and 8 from J, leaving 17 bases between them. The germline CDR1 and CDR2 sequences are PRHDT and FYEKMQ (reference sequence). CDR3: CASSLEAVSYGGYTF. CDR3 coding DNA: TGTGCCAGCAGCTTAGAGGCAGTGTCTTATGGGGGCTACACCTTC.

The V gene is TRBV9, the J gene TRBJ1-4; 10 bases are a match to TRBD1. Germline V gives CDR1 SGDLS, CDR2 YYNGEE. The V gene end was trimmed by 4 bases and the J gene end by 4 bases; junction bases not matched to a gene: 7. This CDR3 contains 16 residues. The CDR3 is CASSSAGTGVNEKLFF. As DNA, the CDR3 is TGTGCCAGCAGCTCAGCGGGGACAGGGGTTAATGAAAAACTGTTTTTT. Full variable domain (outside the CDR3, taken from reference TRBV9 and TRBJ1-4): DSGVTQTPKHLITATGQRVTLRCSPRSGDLSVYWYQQSLDQGLQFLIQYYNGEERAKGNILERFSAQQFPDLHSELNLSSLELGDSALYFCASSSAGTGVNEKLFFGSGTQLSVL.

This chain uses TRBV9 with TRBJ2-7; D remains unclear. V was shortened by 0 bases and J by 0 bases, with 10 bases between the two germline ends. CDR3 length: 15 residues. Germline V gene data show CDR1 as SGDLS and CDR2 as YYNGEE. The CDR3 protein is CASSVGSGSSYEQYF. The CDR3 DNA follows: TGTGCCAGCAGCGTAGGTTCCGGAAGCTCCTACGAGCAGTACTTC.

This clonotype has at least ten counts. The chain has TRBV7-9 and TRBJ2-1; the D is unclear. The CDR3 is 13 residues long. V was trimmed by 5 bases and J by 3 bases, leaving 8 bases between them. Germline loops: CDR1 SEHNR, CDR2 FQNEAQ (reference sequence). The CDR3 sequence: CASSQELYNEQFF. Here the CDR3 DNA reads TGTGCCAGCAGCCAGGAGCTCTACAATGAGCAGTTCTTC.

In its sample, this clonotype is medium-sized. The rearrangement links TRBV19 to TRBJ2-1; a possible D gene is TRBD2 (5 bases). The germline gives CDR1 LNHDA, CDR2 SQIVND (reference sequence). V was shortened by 0 bases and J by 6 bases, with 6 bases between the two germline ends. The CDR3 loop spans 13 amino acids. The CDR3 nucleotides read TGTGCCAGTAGTATAGATCGGGGCAATGAGCAGTTCTTC. Translated, it gives CASSIDRGNEQFF. Full variable domain (outside the CDR3, taken from reference TRBV19 and TRBJ2-1): DGGITQSPKYLFRKEGQNVTLSCEQNLNHDAMYWYRQDPGQGLRLIYYSQIVNDFQKGDIAEGYSVSREKKESFPLTVTSAQKNPTAFYLCASSIDRGNEQFFGPGTRLTVL.

The chain uses TRBV11-2 and TRBJ2-3, with 10 bases identical to TRBD2. Germline V CDR1 and CDR2: SGHAT, FQNNGV. CDR3 size: 16 residues. V shed 2 bases, J shed 0 bases, and the junction held 2 bases outside the gene matches. The chain's CDR3 is CASSLTSGMSTDTQYF. The CDR3 nucleotides are TGTGCCAGCAGCTTAACTAGCGGGATGAGCACAGATACGCAGTATTTT.

This clonotype has only a few counts. The chain uses TRBV6-5 and TRBJ2-1; D unclear. CDR3 length: 14 residues. Between the trimmed V and J ends, which lost 2 bases and 6 bases, there was a span of 11 bases. Per the germline V gene, CDR1 is MNHEY and CDR2 is SVGAGI. In DNA, the CDR3 is TGTGCCAGCAGTTACGGGTGGGGATTCAATGAGCAGTTCTTC. Translating gives CASSYGWGFNEQFF.

The V gene is TRBV5-1, the J gene TRBJ2-5; 12 positions match TRBD2. The CDR3 runs to 16 residues. With V trimmed by 2 bases and J by 3 bases, 5 bases remained unmatched. From germline, CDR1 is SGHRS and CDR2 YFSETQ. CDR3 amino acids: CASSFDRLAGEETQYF. CDR3 nucleotide sequence: TGCGCCAGCAGCTTCGACAGACTAGCGGGAGAAGAGACCCAGTACTTC.

Remarks on this clonotype: A junction boundary mismatches the germline segment, possibly from a read error. The chain couples TRBV6-2 or TRBV6-3 to TRBJ2-3, with TRBD1 matching 9 bases. The CDR3 loop spans 17 amino acids. Germline V lookup: CDR1 MNHEY, CDR2 SVGEGT. The CDR3 sequence is CASSYSGGQGQEDTQYF. The CDR3 bases are TGTGCCAGCAGCTACTCCGGGGGACAGGGCCAGGAAGATACGCAGTATTTT.

This clonotype has only a few counts. This chain connects TRBV18 to TRBJ2-1; unclear D gene. Germline V lookup: CDR1 KGHSH, CDR2 LQKENI. This CDR3 region has 15 residues. The V and J ends lost 0 bases and 7 bases respectively, with 13 bases between them. The CDR3 sequence: CASSPPSARWNEQFF. The CDR3 nucleotides are TGTGCCAGCTCACCACCGTCGGCGAGATGGAATGAGCAGTTCTTC.

This clonotype was counted ten times or more. The chain couples TRBV4-2 to TRBJ2-7; tentatively, D is TRBD1 (7 bases). This CDR3 has 12 residues. Per germline, CDR1 LGHNA and CDR2 YNFKEQ. Trimming left V 8 bases short and J 5 bases short, with 13 bases between. CDR3 DNA sequence: TGTGCCAGCTCGGACAGGACTAACGAGCAGTACTTC. Amino acid sequence: CASSDRTNEQYF.

The V gene is TRBV6-5, the J gene TRBJ2-1; D may be TRBD2 (6 bases). V lost 6 bases and J 2 bases, leaving 14 bases between the germline ends. The CDR3 is 15 residues long. Germline-derived CDR1 and CDR2 are MNHEY and SVGAGI. CDR3 sequence reads: CASSPTLAPYNEQFF. As DNA, the CDR3 is TGTGCCAGCAGCCCCACCCTAGCGCCCTACAATGAGCAGTTCTTC.

At least ten counts were recorded for this clonotype. The genes are TRBV7-2 and TRBJ2-7; D is unclear. Germline loops: CDR1 SGHTA, CDR2 FQGNSA. CDR3 length: 13 amino acids. V was clipped by 1 base and J by 4 bases, with 8 bases between them. This CDR3 is CASSLGPGYEQYF. CDR3 nucleotides: TGTGCCAGCAGCTTAGGTCCCGGGTACGAGCAGTACTTC.

This clonotype was counted ten times or more. The rearrangement links TRBV27 to TRBJ1-3; no reliable D call. CDR1 is MNHEY, CDR2 SMNVEV, per germline (reference sequence). The CDR3 extends over 13 amino acids. V lost 6 bases and J 2 bases, leaving 8 bases between the germline ends. The CDR3 sequence is CASSGRTGNTIYF. Written as DNA, the CDR3 is TGTGCCAGCAGCGGGAGGACTGGAAACACCATATATTTT.

The gene calls are TRBV14 and TRBJ1-2; 8 bases align to TRBD1. This CDR3 spans 15 amino acids. J gave up 6 bases and V 1 base, and 7 bases lay outside the gene matches. The germline gives CDR1 SGHDN, CDR2 FVKESK. The CDR3 DNA follows: TGTGCCAGCAGCCAAGCCCGGACAGGGATGGATGGCTACACCTTC. Protein: CASSQARTGMDGYTF.

The table lists this clonotype with a few counts. This chain connects TRBV9 to TRBJ2-5; TRBD2 aligns across 14 bases. The trim removed 3 bases at V and 5 bases at J, leaving 6 bases unmatched. The CDR3 runs to 16 residues. Per the germline V gene, CDR1 is SGDLS and CDR2 is YYNGEE. The CDR3 is CASSATSGGAHETQYF. CDR3 nucleotide sequence: TGTGCCAGCAGCGCGACTAGCGGGGGGGCCCATGAGACCCAGTACTTC.

The chain employs TRBV11-3 and TRBJ2-7; 7 positions agree with TRBD1. This CDR3 is built from 16 residues. Germline values: CDR1 SGHNT, CDR2 YENEEA. With 5 bases clipped from V and 1 base from J, the junction kept 11 bases outside the gene matches. For the CDR3, the DNA is TGTGCCAGCAGCCCGGAACCGGGACAGCAATCCTACGAGCAGTACTTC. Protein: CASSPEPGQQSYEQYF.

The CDR3 here is CATSDGLISGNTIYF. DNA for the CDR3: TGTGCCACCAGTGACGGACTGATCTCTGGAAACACCATATATTTT. The chain carries TRBV24-1 and TRBJ1-3; D uncertain. Germline CDR1 reads KGHDR; CDR2 reads SFDVKD. This CDR3 is 15 amino acids long. Trimming cost V 4 bases and J 0 bases, with 9 bases left between them.